This T cell receptor (beta chain) appears in the sequencing data of a study of cytomegalovirus exposure and HLA in healthy donors. Whole-study context: As an earlier analysis found, about 190 million T cells yielded 117 million unique TCR beta sequences.

Study results and limitations: Investigators reported 164 TCR beta chains as tied to cytomegalovirus. Among donors in an Asian-associated ancestry cluster, a later analysis reportedly found fewer N-insertions than the roughly 700-donor mean.

This clone has more than one count but fewer than ten. Antigen unknown. The CDR3 has 14 residues. Germline-derived CDR1 and CDR2 are LNHDA and SQIVND (reference sequence). Trimming removed 3 bases at V and 8 bases at J, with 14 bases between. PCR used 60 Vbeta primers and 13 Jbeta primers. Libraries were prepared by immunoSEQ multiplex PCR; TCRdb keeps only in-frame clonotypes and omits some of them. The sample records more than 200,000 clones, roughly 84% being singletons. V usage is TRBV19 and J usage is TRBJ2-1; possibly TRBD2 for D (6 bases). The TCR was taken from a human donor in good health. The sequenced material came from PBMCs. The CDR3 DNA follows: TGTGCCAGTAGTATCGTGACTAGTTACGATGAGCAGTTCTTC. Translation: CASSIVTSYDEQFF.